This passage covers 7 T cell receptor beta chains from one sample sequenced in a study of blood T cell repertoires in COVID-19 (dated by TCRdb to the early 2020s). Library preparation used the immunoSEQ multiplex PCR assay. Not all clones reach the TCRdb copy of this immuneACCESS table, which keeps in-frame sequences only. Checked studies attribute under half of the gap to unresolved V genes and leave the rest unexplained. The sample data list about 100,000 clones, and almost 85% of these were observed just once. Clones ranked in the top ten supply 7.5% to 10% of the sample. Sequenced sample: peripheral blood. These receptors came from a man aged 35-49 years with active or convalescent COVID-19.

The chain employs TRBV27 and TRBJ2-7; maybe TRBD2 (7 bases). The CDR3 contains 17 residues. Germline V gene data show CDR1 as MNHEY and CDR2 as SMNVEV (reference sequence). Deletions cut 3 bases from V and 1 base from J, with 19 bases between. The CDR3 coding sequence is TGTGCCAGCAGTTTTGGGGGGGGGCAGTTGATATCCTACGAGCAGTACTTC. Amino acid sequence: CASSFGGGQLISYEQYF.

This clone appeared a few times. The chain is built from TRBV5-8 and TRBJ2-1; D possibly corresponds to TRBD2 (6 bases). V lost 4 bases to trimming and J lost 2 bases, with 13 bases between them. Germline V gives CDR1 SGHTS, CDR2 YDEGEE. This CDR3 is built from 15 residues. The CDR3, as DNA: TGTGCCAGCAGCCCGGGACTTGACACCTACAATGAGCAGTTCTTC. This encodes CASSPGLDTYNEQFF. The entire variable domain, with the rest obtained from reference TRBV5-8 and TRBJ2-1, is as follows: EAGVTQSPTHLIKTRGQQATLRCSPISGHTSVYWYQQALGLGLQFLLWYDEGEERNRGNFPPRFSGRQFPNYSSELNVNALELEDSALYLCASSPGLDTYNEQFFGPGTRLTVL.

The chain employs TRBV5-6 and TRBJ1-4, with TRBD1 as a possible D gene (6 bases). The germline V gene has CDR1 SGHDT and CDR2 YYEEEE. Trimming pared 4 bases from V and 4 bases from J, leaving 11 bases between. The CDR3 has 14 residues. The CDR3 DNA follows: TGTGCCAGCAGCCAAATAGGGGGTAATGAAAAACTGTTTTTT. Protein product: CASSQIGGNEKLFF. Looking up the rest from reference TRBV5-6 and TRBJ1-4 gives the full variable domain: DAGVTQSPTHLIKTRGQQVTLRCSPKSGHDTVSWYQQALGQGPQFIFQYYEEEERQRGNFPDRFSGHQFPNYSSELNVNALLLGDSALYLCASSQIGGNEKLFFGSGTQLSVL.

The chain joins TRBV7-2 to TRBJ2-1; D call uncertain. V shed 1 base and J shed 2 bases, with 6 bases lying between them. The CDR3 covers 14 residues. Germline V lookup: CDR1 SGHTA, CDR2 FQGNSA. CDR3 nucleotides: TGTGCCAGCAGCTTAGATTGGCCCTACAATGAGCAGTTCTTC. It is translated as CASSLDWPYNEQFF.

This sequence joins TRBV18 and TRBJ2-5; D remains ambiguous. This CDR3 comprises 14 residues. With 0 bases removed from V and 5 bases from J, the gap between germline ends came to 10 bases. CDR1 and CDR2 (germline): KGHSH, LQKENI. The CDR3 bases are TGTGCCAGCTCACCACCCACGACGAGGGAGACCCAGTACTTC. Translated: CASSPPTTRETQYF.

The chain has TRBV5-1 and TRBJ1-4, with TRBD1 matching 9 bases. Trimming at V came to 0 bases and at J to 8 bases, leaving 2 bases not matched to a gene. Germline values: CDR1 SGHRS, CDR2 YFSETQ. The CDR3 is made up of 14 amino acids. CDR3 nucleotide sequence: TGCGCCAGCAGCTTGGGGACAGGGGTCGAAAAACTGTTTTTT. Protein product: CASSLGTGVEKLFF. Full variable domain (remainder filled in from reference TRBV5-1 and TRBJ1-4): KAGVTQTPRYLIKTRGQQVTLSCSPISGHRSVSWYQQTPGQGLQFLFEYFSETQRNKGNFPGRFSGRQFSNSRSEMNVSTLELGDSALYLCASSLGTGVEKLFFGSGTQLSVL.

The chain has TRBV7-9 and TRBJ1-2; D perhaps matches TRBD1 (5 bases). The length of the CDR3 is 14 residues. In germline, CDR1 is SEHNR, CDR2 FQNEAQ (reference sequence). V lost 3 bases, J lost 2 bases, and 10 bases lay in between. The CDR3 reads CASSFGQGNYGYTF. CDR3 in DNA: TGTGCCAGCAGCTTTGGCCAGGGCAACTATGGCTACACCTTC.